A selection of T cell receptor beta chains follows, all from one sample in a study of blood T cell repertoires in COVID-19. Generated by immunoSEQ multiplex PCR, the TCRdb table keeps only in-frame clones and is missing some. The sample contains some 180,000 clones, 83% of which appear only once. The material sequenced was peripheral blood. The receptors were gathered from a woman in her 70s who had recovered from COVID-19. Both conserved end residues are part of each CDR3. The D gene is left open where the match is weak. The size entry is marked missing in some rows and otherwise reads once, few, many or a size class.

size	V	D	J	CDR3	DNA
.	TRBV6-5	.	TRBJ1-2	CASSPPGRDGGYTF	TGTGCCAGCAGCCCGCCGGGGAGGGATGGTGGCTACACCTTC
once	TRBV3-1/TRBV3-2	.	TRBJ2-2	CASSPRIPGELFF	TGTGCCAGCAGCCCCAGGATACCCGGGGAGCTGTTTTTT
.	TRBV5-1	TRBD1	TRBJ1-4	CASSLAGTRGSGEKLFF	TGCGCCAGCAGCTTGGCCGGGACCAGGGGGAGCGGTGAAAAACTGTTTTTT
.	TRBV7-3	TRBD2	TRBJ2-1	CASSLTGTSGRHNEQFF	TGTGCCAGCAGCTTAACGGGGACTAGCGGGAGGCACAATGAGCAGTTCTTC
.	TRBV7-9	TRBD1	TRBJ1-3	CASSSDRAGNTIYF	TGTGCCAGCAGTTCGGACAGGGCCGGAAACACCATATATTTT
once	TRBV18	TRBD1	TRBJ2-7	CASSPAGGSYEQYF	TGTGCCAGCTCACCCGCAGGGGGCTCCTACGAGCAGTACTTC
.	TRBV5-1	TRBD2	TRBJ2-3	CASSLTSGATDTQYF	TGCGCCAGCAGCTTGACTAGCGGGGCCACAGATACGCAGTATTTT
.	TRBV5-4	TRBD2	TRBJ2-3	CASSLRGRPTDTQYF	TGTGCCAGCAGCTTGCGCGGGAGGCCCACAGATACGCAGTATTTT
.	TRBV15	TRBD2	TRBJ2-1	CATSRDRASGNFNEQFF	TGTGCCACCAGCAGAGATAGGGCTAGCGGGAATTTCAATGAGCAGTTCTTC
once	TRBV18	.	TRBJ1-2	CASSRQSNYGYTF	TGTGCCAGCTCCCGACAGAGCAACTATGGCTACACCTTC
.	TRBV18	TRBD2	TRBJ2-5	CASSPSASGRETQYF	TGTGCCAGCTCACCATCGGCTAGCGGAAGGGAGACCCAGTACTTC
.	TRBV10-3	.	TRBJ2-3	CAISDNLDGGYF	TGTGCCATCAGTGATAACCTCGACGGGGGGTATTTT
.	TRBV29-1	.	TRBJ1-1	CSVSPGRAEAFF	TGCAGCGTTTCCCCCGGTCGAGCTGAAGCTTTCTTT
.	TRBV19	.	TRBJ1-4	CASSPLRAVGEKLFF	TGTGCCAGTAGTCCCCTGCGGGCCGTGGGAGAAAAACTGTTTTTT
.	TRBV5-4	TRBD2	TRBJ2-5	CASSRGLAGGGETQYF	TGTGCCAGCAGCCGGGGACTAGCGGGGGGAGGAGAGACCCAGTACTTC
.	TRBV28	.	TRBJ1-1	CATLYTEAFF	TGTGCCACCCTTTACACTGAAGCTTTCTTT
.	TRBV16	.	TRBJ1-2	CASSQGQSYGYTF	TGTGCCAGCAGCCAAGGACAGTCCTATGGCTACACCTTC
.	TRBV18	.	TRBJ1-1	CASSPQGNTEAFF	TGTGCCAGCTCACCCCAGGGAAATACTGAAGCTTTCTTT
.	TRBV5-1	TRBD1	TRBJ1-2	CASSLGQGGHGYTF	TGCGCCAGCAGCTTGGGACAGGGAGGACATGGCTACACCTTC
.	TRBV19	.	TRBJ1-6	CASSISGAGRPLHF	TGTGCCAGTAGTATCAGCGGGGCCGGGCGCCCCCTCCACTTT
.	TRBV5-1	TRBD2	TRBJ2-1	CATVGTSGSLYEQFF	TGCGCCACGGTTGGGACTAGCGGGAGTCTGTATGAGCAGTTCTTC
.	TRBV18	.	TRBJ2-7	CASSPRSVPYEQYF	TGTGCCAGCTCACCACGGAGCGTCCCCTACGAGCAGTACTTC
.	TRBV4-1	.	TRBJ1-4	CASSQERGPSVTEKLFF	TGCGCCAGCAGCCAAGAACGAGGCCCCTCGGTGACTGAAAAACTGTTTTTT
.	TRBV4-1	.	TRBJ2-7	CASSRTNTASYEQYF	TGCGCCAGCAGCCGTACTAACACCGCCTCCTACGAGCAGTACTTC
.	TRBV19	.	TRBJ2-7	CASSMAPGVGDEQYF	TGTGCCAGTAGTATGGCCCCAGGGGTCGGCGACGAGCAGTACTTC
once	TRBV6-4	.	TRBJ1-2	CASSDSTGPGSNYGYTF	TGTGCCAGCAGTGACTCGACGGGCCCAGGGTCCAACTATGGCTACACCTTC
.	TRBV19	TRBD2	TRBJ2-3	CATQPRGGTYTQYF	TGTGCCACCCAACCCCGGGGGGGGACGTATACGCAGTATTTT
.	TRBV5-1	.	TRBJ1-2	CASSLTAAGYGYTF	TGCGCCAGCAGCTTGACCGCGGCGGGCTATGGCTACACCTTC
few	TRBV7-9	TRBD1	TRBJ2-7	CASRTPGQGTYEQYF	TGTGCCAGCAGGACACCGGGACAGGGGACCTACGAGCAGTACTTC
.	TRBV19	.	TRBJ2-7	CASSTRDLPPYEQYF	TGTGCCAGTAGTACCCGGGACTTGCCCCCCTACGAGCAGTACTTC
once	TRBV30	TRBD2	TRBJ2-1	CAWDSGRDNEQFF	TGTGCCTGGGATAGCGGGAGGGACAATGAGCAGTTCTTC
.	TRBV29-1	.	TRBJ2-5	CSVEVGSGGQETQYF	TGCAGCGTTGAAGTGGGGAGTGGCGGGCAAGAGACCCAGTACTTC
.	TRBV28	.	TRBJ1-1	CASSPRGADTEAFF	TGTGCCAGCAGTCCCCGGGGGGCGGACACTGAAGCTTTCTTT
.	TRBV28	TRBD1	TRBJ1-1	CATATGRWGNTEAFF	TGTGCCACTGCGACAGGGCGCTGGGGGAACACTGAAGCTTTCTTT
.	TRBV5-1	TRBD2	TRBJ2-3	CASSPRLAGSDTQYF	TGCGCCAGCAGCCCACGACTAGCGGGATCGGATACGCAGTATTTT
.	TRBV10-3	TRBD2	TRBJ2-2	CATLGLAGARSTGELFF	TGTGCCACCCTGGGACTAGCGGGGGCCCGGAGCACCGGGGAGCTGTTTTTT
.	TRBV6-5	TRBD2	TRBJ2-5	CASTRAGIQETQYF	TGTGCCAGCACGCGAGCGGGGATCCAAGAGACCCAGTACTTC
.	TRBV2	.	TRBJ1-1	CASSPRGEAFF	TGTGCCAGCAGCCCCCGGGGTGAAGCTTTCTTT
.	TRBV18	.	TRBJ2-5	CASSDVGQETQYF	TGTGCCAGCTCCGACGTCGGGCAAGAGACCCAGTACTTC
.	TRBV18	TRBD1	TRBJ2-3	CASSPDRATDTQYF	TGTGCCAGCTCACCGGACAGGGCTACAGATACGCAGTATTTT
.	TRBV5-4	.	TRBJ2-5	CASNIPGTGETQYF	TGTGCCAGCAACATACCTGGGACTGGGGAGACCCAGTACTTC
.	TRBV6-5	TRBD1	TRBJ1-5	CASRETGIPNQPQHF	TGTGCCAGCAGGGAGACAGGGATACCCAATCAGCCCCAGCATTTT
few	TRBV3-1/TRBV3-2	.	TRBJ2-2	CASGLTGELFF	TGTGCCAGCGGACTTACCGGGGAGCTGTTTTTT